This T cell receptor (beta chain) comes out of a study of shared clonotypes between healthy human individuals. TCRdb's copy holds only in-frame clones and misses some; the assay was immunoSEQ multiplex PCR. The sample has some 530,000 clones; about 84% are singletons. The CDR3 has 14 residues. V shed 5 bases, J shed 6 bases, and the junction held 10 bases outside the gene matches. Germline V gene data show CDR1 as SGHAT and CDR2 as FQNNGV. This rearrangement joins TRBV11-2 to TRBJ2-7; 7 nucleotides align to TRBD2. The receptor was derived from a woman in her thirties or forties in good health. Some clones in this sample may be carry-over from other donors' samples. Material: PBMCs. The CDR3 DNA is TGTGCCAGCAGCATCGGGACTATGGGCTCCGAGCAGTACTTC. Residues: CASSIGTMGSEQYF.